The entry below gives a single TCR beta chain sequence along with its context. This entry belongs to a study of cytomegalovirus exposure and HLA in healthy donors. Looking at the study overall: The study's early data release held roughly 91 million unique TCRs from HLA-typed donors.

Use of 60 Vbeta and 13 Jbeta primers characterized the PCR. Sequencing used immunoSEQ multiplex PCR; TCRdb keeps in-frame clones, though not all of them. This sample's table reports approximately 120,000 clones. V lost 2 bases and J lost 2; bases outside the gene matches: 10. Germline CDR1 SGHNT, CDR2 YYREEE (reference sequence). The CDR3 extends over 17 amino acids. The sample was PBMCs. The TCR sequence derives from a man in his forties in good health and CMV-seronegative. V and J are TRBV5-4 and TRBJ2-1; 7 nucleotides line up with TRBD1. The CDR3 nucleotides read TGTGCCAGCAGCTTAGAATTAGGACAGGCTGCCTACAATGAGCAGTTCTTC. Its protein is CASSLELGQAAYNEQFF.